The 28 T cell receptor beta chains below all came from one sample that was sequenced in a study of cytomegalovirus exposure and HLA in healthy donors (dated by TCRdb to the late 2010s). Receptor amplification or capture employed the immunoSEQ multiplex PCR assay. The multiplex PCR relied on a mix of 60 forward primers for TCR Vbeta segments and 13 reverse primers for TCR Jbeta segments. The table comes from immuneACCESS by way of TCRdb, which keeps in-frame sequences with V and J called. Part of the clones is missing from these tables; in studies checked, under half for an unresolved V gene and the rest for unknown reasons. This sample comprises 90,000 to 150,000 clones, 63% of them detected only once. 10% of the sample goes to the ten largest clones. The sequenced sample was PBMCs. These TCRs come from a man in his forties or fifties in good health and CMV-seropositive.

The CDR3 is CASIAGGPEGEQFF. CDR3 bases: TGCGCCAGCATTGCGGGGGGGCCTGAGGGTGAGCAGTTCTTC. The V gene is TRBV5-1, the J gene TRBJ2-1, with TRBD2 matching over 9 bases. This CDR3 is 14 amino acids long. CDR1 SGHRS and CDR2 YFSETQ come from the germline V gene. Trimming removed 6 bases from V and 9 bases from J; junction bases left unmatched: 10.

V is TRBV4-1 and J is TRBJ2-7; 8 bases are a match to TRBD1. This CDR3 has 15 amino acids. Germline CDR1 MGHRA, CDR2 YSYEKL. V dropped 5 bases and J dropped 4; count of bases not matched to a gene: 10. The CDR3 DNA reads TGCGCCAGCAGCGAGACAGGGGCCCCAGAGTACGAGCAGTACTTC. Its protein product is CASSETGAPEYEQYF.

This chain uses TRBV5-4 with TRBJ2-1; 8 bases map to TRBD2. Per germline, CDR1 SGHNT and CDR2 YYREEE (reference sequence). There are 15 residues in the CDR3. V shed 4 bases, J shed 4 bases, and the junction held 7 bases outside the gene matches. CDR3: CASSGEAGEYNEQFF. In DNA, the CDR3 is TGTGCCAGCAGCGGCGAAGCGGGGGAATACAATGAGCAGTTCTTC.

The chain couples TRBV7-3 to TRBJ1-3; 11 bases match TRBD1. J lost 4 bases, V lost 5 bases, and 7 bases had no gene match. Germline V lookup: CDR1 SGHTA, CDR2 FQGTGA. This CDR3 is built from 16 residues. The CDR3 sequence: CASSRTGGASGNTIYF. The CDR3 DNA sequence: TGTGCCAGCAGCCGGACAGGGGGCGCTTCGGGAAACACCATATATTTT.

This clone was seen a single time. The rearrangement links TRBV29-1 to TRBJ1-1; no reliable D call. The V end lost 2 bases, the J end lost 2 bases, and 6 bases lay between the germline ends. Germline CDR1 is SQVTM and CDR2 is ANQGSEA. The CDR3 has 12 amino acids. The DNA of the CDR3 is TGCAGCGTTGAACCGAGAAACACTGAAGCTTTCTTT. Amino acid sequence: CSVEPRNTEAFF.

V and J are TRBV2 and TRBJ2-3, with D perhaps TRBD2 (5 bases). The germline V gene has CDR1 SNHLY and CDR2 FYNNEI. The CDR3 spans 11 residues. Trimming cost V 7 bases and J 4 bases, with 6 bases left between them. The CDR3 DNA sequence: TGTGCCAGCATGAGGGCAGATACGCAGTATTTT. Translating it yields CASMRADTQYF.

V is TRBV19 and J is TRBJ2-7; possible D gene TRBD2, 6 bases. There are 15 residues in the CDR3. The ends were cut back, 3 bases at V and 1 base at J, with 13 bases in the middle. Germline V CDR1 and CDR2: LNHDA, SQIVND (reference sequence). The CDR3 region has the DNA TGTGCCAGTAGTATCCGGTTTGGGGGGTCCTACGAGCAGTACTTC. Translating it yields CASSIRFGGSYEQYF.

The chain uses TRBV19 and TRBJ2-6; 8 bases are a match to TRBD2. The ends lost 3 bases at V and 3 bases at J; junction bases unmatched: 1. The CDR3 is made up of 15 amino acids. Germline V lookup: CDR1 LNHDA, CDR2 SQIVND (reference sequence). DNA for the CDR3: TGTGCCAGTAGTATCGGGGGGGTTGGGGCCAACGTCCTGACTTTC. Protein: CASSIGGVGANVLTF.

A few counts support this clone. The chain is built from TRBV7-9 and TRBJ2-3; D unresolved. CDR3 length: 12 amino acids. Between the trimmed V and J ends, which lost 3 bases and 4 bases, there was a span of 5 bases. Germline loops: CDR1 SEHNR, CDR2 FQNEAQ (reference sequence). The CDR3 loop reads CASSLASDTQYF. Here the CDR3 DNA reads TGTGCCAGCAGCTTGGCCTCAGATACGCAGTATTTT.

This clone was observed a few times. J is TRBJ1-5 and V is TRBV5-8; D remains ambiguous. In germline, CDR1 is SGHTS, CDR2 YDEGEE. Trimming removed 2 bases from V and 0 bases from J, with 15 bases in between. The CDR3 is 17 residues long. CDR3 sequence reads: CASSLSTGSYSNQPQHF. For the CDR3, the DNA is TGTGCCAGCAGCTTATCCACCGGGAGCTATAGCAATCAGCCCCAGCATTTT.

This chain uses TRBV2 with TRBJ1-5; 8 nucleotides align to TRBD1. This CDR3 is built from 15 residues. The junction had 4 bases not matched to a gene; V was cut back by 6 bases and J by 0 bases. Per germline, CDR1 SNHLY and CDR2 FYNNEI. Here the CDR3 DNA reads TGTGCCAGCAGCTGGACAGGGCGTAGCAATCAGCCCCAGCATTTT. It codes for CASSWTGRSNQPQHF.

The gene calls are TRBV28 and TRBJ2-4, with 9 bases that match TRBD1. The CDR3 extends over 16 amino acids. Germline assignment: CDR1 MDHEN and CDR2 SYDVKM. Germline trimming cut 5 bases from V and 5 bases from J; bases unmatched to any gene: 10. The CDR3: CASSGQQGAQENIQYF. The CDR3 nucleotides are TGTGCCAGCAGTGGCCAACAGGGGGCCCAGGAAAACATTCAGTACTTC.

The chain employs TRBV6-5 and TRBJ1-5, with 10 bases aligning to TRBD1. The CDR3 has 15 residues. Germline assignment: CDR1 MNHEY and CDR2 SVGAGI. With 6 bases clipped from V and 0 bases from J, the junction kept 2 bases outside the gene matches. The CDR3 region has the DNA TGTGCCAGCAGGGGACAGGGGAATAGCAATCAGCCCCAGCATTTT. It is translated as CASRGQGNSNQPQHF.

The rearrangement uses TRBV6-1 and TRBJ2-7; tentatively, D is TRBD2 (6 bases). Trimming took 0 bases from V and 3 from J, leaving 9 bases between them. This CDR3 has 14 amino acids. In germline, CDR1 is MNHNS, CDR2 SASEGT. The CDR3: CASSEAGGYYEQYF. The DNA of the CDR3 is TGTGCCAGCAGTGAAGCGGGAGGATACTACGAGCAGTACTTC.

The chain recombines TRBV7-2 with TRBJ2-7; 8 bases are a match to TRBD1. The CDR3 consists of 15 residues. The J segment lost 3 bases and the V segment lost 1 base, leaving 5 bases of the junction unmatched. Germline CDR1 and CDR2: SGHTA and FQGNSA. The CDR3 is CASSLVSGGNYEQYF. CDR3 DNA: TGTGCCAGCAGCTTAGTGTCAGGGGGCAACTACGAGCAGTACTTC.

This chain links TRBV5-1 with TRBJ2-5, with D possibly matching TRBD2 (6 bases). The V end was cut by 1 base, the J end by 4 bases, with 14 bases between. Looked up from germline, CDR1 is SGHRS and CDR2 is YFSETQ. The CDR3 length is 15 residues. The CDR3 reads CASSLWGDRRETQYF. The CDR3 nucleotides are TGCGCCAGCAGCTTGTGGGGGGACCGACGAGAGACCCAGTACTTC.

The chain couples TRBV25-1 to TRBJ1-2, with TRBD1 as a possible D gene (6 bases). Germline CDR1 MGHDK, CDR2 SYGVNS. Deletions cut 2 bases from V and 4 bases from J, with 11 bases between. The CDR3 totals 14 residues. The CDR3, as DNA: TGTGCCAGCAGTGAAAGTGGGACATTCTATGGCTACACCTTC. Translation gives CASSESGTFYGYTF.

This clone was seen once. The chain carries TRBV4-1 and TRBJ1-2; tentative D call: TRBD1 (5 bases). Germline assignment: CDR1 MGHRA and CDR2 YSYEKL. CDR3 length: 18 amino acids. Trimming removed 0 bases from V and 4 bases from J, with 21 bases in between. The CDR3 loop reads CASSQEGATGRFTYGYTF. CDR3 in DNA: TGCGCCAGCAGCCAAGAGGGTGCCACAGGAAGATTTACCTATGGCTACACCTTC.

This clone appeared once. J is TRBJ2-1 and V is TRBV19; 11 bases map to TRBD1. There are 15 residues in the CDR3. CDR1 is LNHDA and CDR2 is SQIVND in the germline V gene (reference sequence). Trimming removed 6 bases from V and 8 bases from J; junction bases left unmatched: 9. CDR3 nucleotide sequence: TGTGCCAGTAGGACCCGGACAGGGGGCAGGGATGAGCAGTTCTTC. Translation gives CASRTRTGGRDEQFF.

This chain uses TRBV14 with TRBJ2-1; 14 bases are shared with TRBD2. Germline assignment: CDR1 SGHDN and CDR2 FVKESK. The junction had 6 bases not matched to a gene; V was cut back by 5 bases and J by 9 bases. The CDR3 spans 15 residues. CDR3 amino acids: CASSKGLAGDSEQFF. In DNA, the CDR3 is TGTGCCAGCAGCAAGGGACTAGCGGGAGATAGTGAGCAGTTCTTC.

The chain links TRBV18 to TRBJ2-7, with 7 positions matching TRBD1. Germline V gene sequence: CDR1 KGHSH, CDR2 LQKENI. V shed 8 bases, J shed 0 bases, and the junction held 10 bases outside the gene matches. This CDR3 has 15 amino acids. In DNA form, the CDR3 reads TGTGCCAGCCACCGACAGGGAACCAACTCCTACGAGCAGTACTTC. Translating it yields CASHRQGTNSYEQYF. Supplemented by reference TRBV18 and TRBJ2-7, the full variable domain reads NAGVMQNPRHLVRRRGQEARLRCSPMKGHSHVYWYRQLPEEGLKFMVYLQKENIIDESGMPKERFSAEFPKEGPSILRIQQVVRGDSAAYFCASHRQGTNSYEQYFGPGTRLTVT.

V is TRBV27 and J is TRBJ1-5; 11 bases line up with TRBD1. The CDR3 runs to 16 residues. CDR1 MNHEY and CDR2 SMNVEV come from the germline V gene (reference sequence). V lost 5 bases and J lost 1; bases outside the gene matches: 4. CDR3 sequence reads: CASSPGTGGSNQPQHF. CDR3 sequence (DNA): TGTGCCAGCAGTCCCGGGACAGGGGGAAGCAATCAGCCCCAGCATTTT.

The chain combines TRBV30 with TRBJ2-1; 10 positions match TRBD2. CDR1 and CDR2 from the germline V gene are GTSNPN and SVGIG (reference sequence). The V and J ends lost 3 bases and 8 bases, in that order; junction bases with no gene match: 10. The CDR3 length is 15 residues. The CDR3 DNA is TGTGCCTGGAGGGGACTAGCGCAGCTCGGGGATGAGCAGTTCTTC. Translating it yields CAWRGLAQLGDEQFF.

V and J are TRBV5-4 and TRBJ2-5, with 15 nucleotides matching TRBD2. The CDR3 is 17 residues long. V was pared by 0 bases and J by 5 bases, with 5 bases of the junction left unmatched. Germline lookup yields CDR1 SGHNT and CDR2 YYREEE (reference sequence). This CDR3 reads CASSLAGLAGGRETQYF. CDR3 sequence (DNA): TGTGCCAGCAGCTTGGCGGGACTAGCGGGGGGCAGGGAGACCCAGTACTTC.

V gene TRBV27 combines with J gene TRBJ2-1, with D possibly TRBD2 on 6 matching bases. The germline V and J ends were trimmed by 5 bases and 3 bases, with 14 bases remaining between them. The CDR3 sequence is 15 residues long. Germline V lookup: CDR1 MNHEY, CDR2 SMNVEV (reference sequence). In DNA form, the CDR3 reads TGTGCCAGCAGTGAAGCGGGCCGCTTCTACAATGAGCAGTTCTTC. Amino acids: CASSEAGRFYNEQFF.

Comment on this clone: The limits of the CDR3 on the DNA are not certain, so only TCRdb's listed CDR3 is given. The chain employs TRBV9 and TRBJ1-6. A total of 15 residues make up the CDR3, ends included. CDR1 is SGDLS, CDR2 YYNGEE, per germline. The CDR3 is CASSTFGEGNSPLHF.

This clone was counted only a few times. The genes are TRBV5-1 and TRBJ1-1; 7 bases line up with TRBD1. The V gene end was trimmed by 4 bases and the J gene end by 1 base; junction bases not matched to a gene: 4. The CDR3 is made up of 14 amino acids. In germline, CDR1 is SGHRS, CDR2 YFSETQ. CDR3 in DNA: TGCGCCAGCAGCCGGGGACAGACGAACACTGAAGCTTTCTTT. It codes for CASSRGQTNTEAFF.

In DNA, the CDR3 is TGTGCCAGCAGTCCTGGTATCTCGAACAACAATGAGCAGTTCTTC. Translating gives CASSPGISNNNEQFF. The chain is built from TRBV28 and TRBJ2-1; the D is unclear. V was trimmed by 5 bases and J by 5 bases, leaving 16 bases between them. This CDR3 has 15 amino acids. Germline V gene sequence: CDR1 MDHEN, CDR2 SYDVKM.